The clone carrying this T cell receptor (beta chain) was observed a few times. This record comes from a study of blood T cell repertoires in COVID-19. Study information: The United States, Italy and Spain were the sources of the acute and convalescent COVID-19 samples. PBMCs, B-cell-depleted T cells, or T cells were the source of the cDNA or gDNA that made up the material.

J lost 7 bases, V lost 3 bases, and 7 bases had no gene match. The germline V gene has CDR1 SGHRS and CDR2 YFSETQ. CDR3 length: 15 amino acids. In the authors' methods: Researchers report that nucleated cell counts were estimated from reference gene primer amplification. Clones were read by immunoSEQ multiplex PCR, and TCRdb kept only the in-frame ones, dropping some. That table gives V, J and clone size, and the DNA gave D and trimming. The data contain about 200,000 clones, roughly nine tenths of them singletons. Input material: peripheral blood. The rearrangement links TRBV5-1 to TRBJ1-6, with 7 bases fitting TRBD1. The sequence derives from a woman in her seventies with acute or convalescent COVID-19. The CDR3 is CASSSSGTDNSPLHF. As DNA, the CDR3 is TGCGCCAGCAGCTCCTCCGGGACAGACAATTCACCCCTCCACTTT.